These 5 T cell receptor beta chains originate from one sample sequenced in a study of shared clonotypes between healthy human individuals. Sequencing used immunoSEQ multiplex PCR; TCRdb keeps in-frame clones, though not all of them. The repertoire holds some 2.4 million clones, with 93% as singletons. The sequenced material came from naive CD4+ T cells from PBMCs. Subset in this sample: CD45RA+ positively selected. The source of these receptors is a man between 18 and 35 years old in good health. Some clones in this sample may be carry-over from other donors' samples.

The chain links TRBV27 to TRBJ1-2; 9 bases fit TRBD1. The V and J ends lost 5 bases and 1 base, in that order; junction bases with no gene match: 8. Germline CDR1 is MNHEY and CDR2 is SMNVEV (reference sequence). The CDR3 loop spans 16 amino acids. The CDR3 DNA reads TGTGCCAGCAGTGCAAACCGGGACAGGGATAACTATGGCTACACCTTC. It encodes CASSANRDRDNYGYTF.

This clone was found once. V is TRBV7-2 and J is TRBJ2-5; D unclear. The DNA end lines up better with TRBJ2-7; the J call may be wrong. There are 12 residues in the CDR3. The germline V gene has CDR1 SGHTA and CDR2 FQGNSA. The CDR3 sequence: CASSAYYYEQYF. The CDR3 coding sequence is TGTGCCAGCAGCGCCTACTATTACGAGCAGTACTTC.

The chain employs TRBV7-2 and TRBJ2-7, with a tentative D call TRBD2 (6 bases). V lost 1 base to trimming and J lost 4 bases, with 17 bases between them. CDR3 length equals 16 residues. Germline CDR1 and CDR2: SGHTA and FQGNSA. As DNA, the CDR3 is TGTGCCAGCAGCTTAGAAGCGCTAGCGACCAATTACGAGCAGTACTTC. Translation gives CASSLEALATNYEQYF.

This clone turned up a few times. This rearrangement joins TRBV10-3 to TRBJ1-5, with 12 bases matching TRBD1. The CDR3 totals 14 residues. With 11 bases clipped from V and 5 bases from J, the junction kept 7 bases outside the gene matches. Germline V gene sequence: CDR1 ENHRY, CDR2 SYGVKD. CDR3 sequence (DNA): TGTGCCGTTGGGGGACAGGGGGCGCATCAGCCCCAGCATTTT. Translation: CAVGGQGAHQPQHF.

This chain uses TRBV11-2 with TRBJ2-5; D is unresolved. Germline CDR1 reads SGHAT; CDR2 reads FQNNGV. The CDR3 is 13 residues long. Trimming removed 5 bases from V and 5 bases from J, with 12 bases in between. CDR3 DNA: TGTGCCAGCAGCCAACAGACCGGGGAGACCCAGTACTTC. Its protein product is CASSQQTGETQYF.